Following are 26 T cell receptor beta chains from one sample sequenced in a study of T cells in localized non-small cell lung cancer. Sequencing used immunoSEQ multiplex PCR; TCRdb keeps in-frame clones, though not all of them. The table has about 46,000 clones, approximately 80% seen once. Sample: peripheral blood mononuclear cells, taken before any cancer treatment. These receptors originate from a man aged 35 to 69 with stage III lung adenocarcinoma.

The CDR3 is CASGEGLLSYEQYF. The CDR3 DNA is TGTGCCAGCGGGGAGGGTTTACTTTCCTACGAGCAGTACTTC. This chain joins TRBV6-1 and TRBJ2-7, with 7 positions matching TRBD2. V lost 8 bases, J lost 1 base, and 8 bases stayed unmatched. The germline V gene has CDR1 MNHNS and CDR2 SASEGT. CDR3 length equals 14 residues.

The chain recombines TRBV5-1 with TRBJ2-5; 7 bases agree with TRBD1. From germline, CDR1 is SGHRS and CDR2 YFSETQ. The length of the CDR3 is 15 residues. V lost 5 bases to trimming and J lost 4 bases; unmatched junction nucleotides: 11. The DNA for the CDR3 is TGCGCCAGCAGTGGGGGACAGACACTTTTAGAGACCCAGTACTTC. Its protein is CASSGGQTLLETQYF.

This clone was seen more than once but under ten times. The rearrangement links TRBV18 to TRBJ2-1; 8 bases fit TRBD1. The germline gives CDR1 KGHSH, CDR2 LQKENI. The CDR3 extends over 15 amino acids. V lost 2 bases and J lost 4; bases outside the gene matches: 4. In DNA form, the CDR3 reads TGTGCCAGCTCACCAGAGAGACAGGGGTACAATGAGCAGTTCTTC. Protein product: CASSPERQGYNEQFF.

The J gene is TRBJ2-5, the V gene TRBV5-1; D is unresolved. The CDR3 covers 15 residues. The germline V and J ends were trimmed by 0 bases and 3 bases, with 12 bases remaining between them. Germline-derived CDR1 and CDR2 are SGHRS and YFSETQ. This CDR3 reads CASSLGGWGKETQYF. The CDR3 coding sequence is TGCGCCAGCAGCTTGGGAGGATGGGGTAAAGAGACCCAGTACTTC.

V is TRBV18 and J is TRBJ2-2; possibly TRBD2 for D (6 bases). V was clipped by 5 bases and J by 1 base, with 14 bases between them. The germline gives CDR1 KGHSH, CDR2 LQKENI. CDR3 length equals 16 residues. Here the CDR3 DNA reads TGTGCCAGCTCAACGACTTTGGAGGGGAACACCGGGGAGCTGTTTTTT. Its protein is CASSTTLEGNTGELFF.

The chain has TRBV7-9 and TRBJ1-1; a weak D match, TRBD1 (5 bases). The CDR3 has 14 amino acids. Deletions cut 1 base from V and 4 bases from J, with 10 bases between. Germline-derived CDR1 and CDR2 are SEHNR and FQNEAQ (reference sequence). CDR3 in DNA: TGTGCCAGCAGCTTAGTGGGGGGGAGCACTGAAGCTTTCTTT. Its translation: CASSLVGGSTEAFF.

The CDR3 here is CASSLQETQYF. The CDR3 DNA reads TGTGCCAGCAGCCTCCAAGAGACCCAGTACTTC. The V gene is TRBV2, the J gene TRBJ2-5, with unresolved D. Trimming cost V 6 bases and J 1 base, with 3 bases left between them. CDR1 and CDR2 (germline): SNHLY, FYNNEI. This CDR3 contains 11 residues.

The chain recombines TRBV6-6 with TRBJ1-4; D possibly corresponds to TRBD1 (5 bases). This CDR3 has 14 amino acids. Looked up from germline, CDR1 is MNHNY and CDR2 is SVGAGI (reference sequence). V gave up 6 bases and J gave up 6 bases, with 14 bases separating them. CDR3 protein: CASRPSGFDEKLFF. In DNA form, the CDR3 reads TGTGCCAGCAGGCCATCAGGGTTTGATGAAAAACTGTTTTTT.

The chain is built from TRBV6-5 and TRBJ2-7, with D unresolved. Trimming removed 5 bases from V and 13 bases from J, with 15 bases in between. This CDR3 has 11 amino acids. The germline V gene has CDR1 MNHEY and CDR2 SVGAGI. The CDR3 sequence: CASSLHDPSYF. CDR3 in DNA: TGTGCCAGCAGTCTCCACGACCCGTCCTACTTC.

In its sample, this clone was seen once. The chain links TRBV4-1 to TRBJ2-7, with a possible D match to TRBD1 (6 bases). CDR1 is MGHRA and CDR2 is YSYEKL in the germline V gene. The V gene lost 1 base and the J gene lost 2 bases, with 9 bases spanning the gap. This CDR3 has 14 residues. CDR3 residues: CASSQARQAYEQYF. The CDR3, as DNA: TGCGCCAGCAGCCAAGCTCGACAGGCCTACGAGCAGTACTTC.

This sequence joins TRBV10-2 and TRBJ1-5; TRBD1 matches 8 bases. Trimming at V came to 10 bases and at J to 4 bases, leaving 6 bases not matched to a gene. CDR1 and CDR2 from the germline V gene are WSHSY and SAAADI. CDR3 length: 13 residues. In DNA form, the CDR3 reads TGCGCCACTCAGGGGGCAAGGAATCAGCCCCAGCATTTT. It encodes CATQGARNQPQHF.

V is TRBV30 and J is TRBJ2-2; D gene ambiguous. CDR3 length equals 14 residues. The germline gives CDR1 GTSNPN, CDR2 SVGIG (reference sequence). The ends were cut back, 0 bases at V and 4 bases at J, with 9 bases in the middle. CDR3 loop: CAWSVKAGTGELFF. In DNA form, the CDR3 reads TGTGCCTGGAGTGTAAAGGCAGGCACCGGGGAGCTGTTTTTT.

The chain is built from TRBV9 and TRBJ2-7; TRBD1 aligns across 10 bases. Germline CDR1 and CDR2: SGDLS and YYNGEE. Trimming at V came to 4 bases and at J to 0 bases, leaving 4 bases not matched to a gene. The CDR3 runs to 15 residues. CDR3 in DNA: TGTGCCAGCAGCCCTTGGACAGGGGGCTCCTACGAGCAGTACTTC. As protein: CASSPWTGGSYEQYF. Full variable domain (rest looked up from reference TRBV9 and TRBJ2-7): DSGVTQTPKHLITATGQRVTLRCSPRSGDLSVYWYQQSLDQGLQFLIQYYNGEERAKGNILERFSAQQFPDLHSELNLSSLELGDSALYFCASSPWTGGSYEQYFGPGTRLTVT.

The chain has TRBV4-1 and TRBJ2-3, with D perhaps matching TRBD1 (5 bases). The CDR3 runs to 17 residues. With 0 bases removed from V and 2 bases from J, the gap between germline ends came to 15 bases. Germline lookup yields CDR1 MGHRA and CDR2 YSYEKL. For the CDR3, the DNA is TGCGCCAGCAGCCAAGAGGGGCAGGGCTATCTCACAGATACGCAGTATTTT. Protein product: CASSQEGQGYLTDTQYF.

This CDR3 is CASSLKGTEAFF. The CDR3 DNA follows: TGCGCCAGCAGCTTGAAGGGAACTGAAGCTTTCTTT. The chain carries TRBV5-1 and TRBJ1-1; D gene ambiguous. V gave up 1 base and J gave up 5 bases, with 6 bases separating them. The CDR3 has 12 amino acids. Germline V gene data show CDR1 as SGHRS and CDR2 as YFSETQ.

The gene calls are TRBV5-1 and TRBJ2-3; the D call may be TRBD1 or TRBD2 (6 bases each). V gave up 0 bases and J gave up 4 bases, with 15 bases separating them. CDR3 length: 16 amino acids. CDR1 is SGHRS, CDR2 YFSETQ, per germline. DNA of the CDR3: TGCGCCAGCAGCTTGGCGGGGGCGCCCGCCGCAGATACGCAGTATTTT. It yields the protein CASSLAGAPAADTQYF.

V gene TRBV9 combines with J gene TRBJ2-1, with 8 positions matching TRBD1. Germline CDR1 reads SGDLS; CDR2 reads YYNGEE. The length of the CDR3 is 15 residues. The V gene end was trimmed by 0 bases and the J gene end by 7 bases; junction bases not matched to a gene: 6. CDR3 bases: TGTGCCAGCAGCGTAGACAGGGGGAATAGAAATGAGCAGTTCTTC. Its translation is CASSVDRGNRNEQFF.

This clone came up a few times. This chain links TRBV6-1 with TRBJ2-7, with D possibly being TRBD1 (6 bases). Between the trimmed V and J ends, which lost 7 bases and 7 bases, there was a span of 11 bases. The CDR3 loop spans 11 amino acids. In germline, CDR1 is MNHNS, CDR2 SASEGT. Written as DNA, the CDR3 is TGTGCCAGCACCCGCCAGGGGGAGCAGTACTTC. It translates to CASTRQGEQYF.

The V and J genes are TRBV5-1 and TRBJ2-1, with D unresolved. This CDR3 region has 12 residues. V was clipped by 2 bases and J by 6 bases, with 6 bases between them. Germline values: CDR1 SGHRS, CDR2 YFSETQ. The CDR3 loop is CASSFNPNEQFF. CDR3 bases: TGCGCCAGCAGCTTCAACCCCAATGAGCAGTTCTTC. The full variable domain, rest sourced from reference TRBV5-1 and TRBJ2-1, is KAGVTQTPRYLIKTRGQQVTLSCSPISGHRSVSWYQQTPGQGLQFLFEYFSETQRNKGNFPGRFSGRQFSNSRSEMNVSTLELGDSALYLCASSFNPNEQFFGPGTRLTVL.

CDR3 amino acids: CASSRGTSDYNEQFF. The DNA for the CDR3 is TGTGCCAGCAGTCGCGGGACTAGCGACTACAATGAGCAGTTCTTC. The genes are TRBV5-8 and TRBJ2-1; 10 positions agree with TRBD2. The J segment lost 3 bases and the V segment lost 5 bases, leaving 5 bases of the junction unmatched. Germline CDR1 reads SGHTS; CDR2 reads YDEGEE. The CDR3 extends over 15 amino acids.

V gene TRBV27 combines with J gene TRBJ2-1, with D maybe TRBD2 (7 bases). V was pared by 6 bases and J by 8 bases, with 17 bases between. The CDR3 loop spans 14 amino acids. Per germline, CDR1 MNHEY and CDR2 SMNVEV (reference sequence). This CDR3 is CASSLGGLSDEQFF. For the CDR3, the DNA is TGTGCCAGCAGCTTGGGGGGGCTAAGCGATGAGCAGTTCTTC.

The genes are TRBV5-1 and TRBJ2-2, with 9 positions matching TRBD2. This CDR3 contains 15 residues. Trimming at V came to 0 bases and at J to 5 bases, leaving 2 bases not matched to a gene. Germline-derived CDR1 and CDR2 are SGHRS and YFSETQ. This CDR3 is CASSLALAGTGELFF. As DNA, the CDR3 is TGCGCCAGCAGCTTGGCTCTAGCGGGGACCGGGGAGCTGTTTTTT. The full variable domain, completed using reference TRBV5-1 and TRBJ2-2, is KAGVTQTPRYLIKTRGQQVTLSCSPISGHRSVSWYQQTPGQGLQFLFEYFSETQRNKGNFPGRFSGRQFSNSRSEMNVSTLELGDSALYLCASSLALAGTGELFFGEGSRLTVL.

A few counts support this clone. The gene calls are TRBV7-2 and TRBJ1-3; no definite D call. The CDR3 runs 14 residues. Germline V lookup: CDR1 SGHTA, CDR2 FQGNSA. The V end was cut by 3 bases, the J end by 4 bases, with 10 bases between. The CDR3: CASSFGFPGNTIYF. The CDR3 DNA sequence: TGTGCCAGCAGCTTCGGCTTTCCCGGAAACACCATATATTTT.

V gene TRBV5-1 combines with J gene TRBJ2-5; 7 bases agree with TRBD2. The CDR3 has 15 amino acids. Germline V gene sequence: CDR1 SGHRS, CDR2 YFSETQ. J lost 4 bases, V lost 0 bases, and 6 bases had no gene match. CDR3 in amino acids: CASSLADGEGETQYF. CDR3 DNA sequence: TGCGCCAGCAGCTTGGCGGATGGGGAGGGAGAGACCCAGTACTTC.

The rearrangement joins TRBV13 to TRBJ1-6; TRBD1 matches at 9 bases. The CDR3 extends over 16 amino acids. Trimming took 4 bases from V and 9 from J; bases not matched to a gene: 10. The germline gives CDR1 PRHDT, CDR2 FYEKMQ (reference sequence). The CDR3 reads CASSSHRTGESSPLHF. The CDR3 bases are TGTGCCAGCAGCTCTCACCGGACAGGGGAGAGTTCACCCCTCCACTTT.

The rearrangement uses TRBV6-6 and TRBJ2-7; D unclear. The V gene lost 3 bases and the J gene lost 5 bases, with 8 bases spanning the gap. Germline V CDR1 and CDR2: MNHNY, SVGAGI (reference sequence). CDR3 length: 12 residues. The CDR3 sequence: CASSYPGNEQYF. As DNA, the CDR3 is TGTGCCAGCAGTTATCCTGGGAACGAGCAGTACTTC.